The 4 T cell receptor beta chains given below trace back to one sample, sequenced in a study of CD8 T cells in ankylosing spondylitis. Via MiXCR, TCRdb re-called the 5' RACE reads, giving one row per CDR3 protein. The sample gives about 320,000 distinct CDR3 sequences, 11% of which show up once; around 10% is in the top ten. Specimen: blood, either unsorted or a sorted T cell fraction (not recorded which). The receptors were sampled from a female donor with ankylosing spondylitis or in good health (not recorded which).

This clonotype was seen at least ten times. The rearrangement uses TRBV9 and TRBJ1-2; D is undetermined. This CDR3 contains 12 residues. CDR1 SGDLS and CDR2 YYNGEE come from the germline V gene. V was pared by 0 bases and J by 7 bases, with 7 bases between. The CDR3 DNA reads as TGTGCCAGCAGCGTAGACCGAGGTGGCTACACCTTC. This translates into CASSVDRGGYTF.

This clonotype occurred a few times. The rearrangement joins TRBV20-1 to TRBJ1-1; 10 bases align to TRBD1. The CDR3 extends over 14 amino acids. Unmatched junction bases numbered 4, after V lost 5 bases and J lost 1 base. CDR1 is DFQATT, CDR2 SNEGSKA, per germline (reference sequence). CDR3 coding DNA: TGCAGTGCTCAAGACAGGGGGCCGAACACTGAAGCTTTCTTT. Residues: CSAQDRGPNTEAFF.

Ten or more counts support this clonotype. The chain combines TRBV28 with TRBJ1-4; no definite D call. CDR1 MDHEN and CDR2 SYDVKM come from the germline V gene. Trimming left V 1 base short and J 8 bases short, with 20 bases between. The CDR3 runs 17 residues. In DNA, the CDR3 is TGTGCCAGCAGTTTATCCGCGGGAGGCAGGTCGATGGAAAAACTGTTTTTT. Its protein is CASSLSAGGRSMEKLFF.

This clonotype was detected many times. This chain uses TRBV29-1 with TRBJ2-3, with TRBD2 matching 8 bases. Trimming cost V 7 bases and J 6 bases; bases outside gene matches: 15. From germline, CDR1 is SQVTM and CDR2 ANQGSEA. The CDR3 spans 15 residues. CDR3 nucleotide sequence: TGCAGCGACCCGGGGGGGTCGCCCAGGAAGGATACGCAGTATTTT. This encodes CSDPGGSPRKDTQYF.